The clone carrying this T cell receptor (beta chain) was seen many times. The CDR3 has 18 residues. The V gene end was trimmed by 5 bases and the J gene end by 3 bases; junction bases not matched to a gene: 11. Amplification of TCR beta CDR3 regions used RNA as the template. A set of HTBI primers served as the primers for a first-round RT-PCR of the TCR CDR3. TCRdb re-analysed the multiplex PCR reads in MiXCR, keeping a single row per CDR3 protein. Of roughly 740,000 distinct CDR3 sequences in the sample, about 15% are singletons; the top ten hold 8.4%. This specimen comes from a study of T cells in Graves' hyperthyroidism and ophthalmopathy.

Sequenced input: blood. This TCR was sampled from a man aged 18 to 35 with Graves' hyperthyroidism. The chain employs TRBV12-3 or TRBV12-4 and TRBJ2-3, with TRBD2 matching 13 bases. CDR3 nucleotides: TGTGCCAGCAGTACCGGGACTAGCGGGACGAGGAGGACAGATACGCAGTATTTT. The encoded protein is CASSTGTSGTRRTDTQYF.